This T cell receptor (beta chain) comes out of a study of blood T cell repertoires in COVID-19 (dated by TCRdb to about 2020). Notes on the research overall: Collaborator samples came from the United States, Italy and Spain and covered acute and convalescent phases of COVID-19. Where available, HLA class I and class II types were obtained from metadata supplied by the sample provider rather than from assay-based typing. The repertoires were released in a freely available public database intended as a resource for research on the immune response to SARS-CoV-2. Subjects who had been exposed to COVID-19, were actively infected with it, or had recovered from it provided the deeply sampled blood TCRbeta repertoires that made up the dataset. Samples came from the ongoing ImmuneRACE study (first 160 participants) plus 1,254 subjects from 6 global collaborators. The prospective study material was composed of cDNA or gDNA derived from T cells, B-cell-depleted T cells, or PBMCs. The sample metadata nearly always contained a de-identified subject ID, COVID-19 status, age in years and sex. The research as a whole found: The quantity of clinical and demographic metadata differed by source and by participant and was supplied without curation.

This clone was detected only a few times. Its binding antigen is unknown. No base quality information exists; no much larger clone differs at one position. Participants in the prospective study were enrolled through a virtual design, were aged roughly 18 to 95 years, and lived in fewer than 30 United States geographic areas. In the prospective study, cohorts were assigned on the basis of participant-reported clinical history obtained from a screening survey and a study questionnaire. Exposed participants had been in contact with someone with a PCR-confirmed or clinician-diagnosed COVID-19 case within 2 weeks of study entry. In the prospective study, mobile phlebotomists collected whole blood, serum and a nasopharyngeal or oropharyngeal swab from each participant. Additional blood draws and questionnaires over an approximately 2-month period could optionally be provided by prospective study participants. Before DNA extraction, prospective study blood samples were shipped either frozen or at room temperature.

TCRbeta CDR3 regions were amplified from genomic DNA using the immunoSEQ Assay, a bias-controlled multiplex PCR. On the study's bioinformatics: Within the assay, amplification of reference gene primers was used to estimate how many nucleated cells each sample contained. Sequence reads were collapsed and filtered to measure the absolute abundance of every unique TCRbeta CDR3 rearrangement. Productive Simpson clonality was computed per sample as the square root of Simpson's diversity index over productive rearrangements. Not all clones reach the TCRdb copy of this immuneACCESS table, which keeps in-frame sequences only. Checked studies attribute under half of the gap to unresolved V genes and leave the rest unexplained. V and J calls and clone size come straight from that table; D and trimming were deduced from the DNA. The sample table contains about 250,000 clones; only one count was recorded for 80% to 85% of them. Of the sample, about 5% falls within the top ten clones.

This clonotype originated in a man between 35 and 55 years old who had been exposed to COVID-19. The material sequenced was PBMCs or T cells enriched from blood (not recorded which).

The DNA sequence is given as TGTGCCAGCAGCTTGGGAATTGACAGACCGAACACTGAAGCTTTCTTT. Its protein reads: CASSLGIDRPNTEAFF. In this chain, TRBV5-5 is recombined with TRBJ1-1; the best D guess is TRBD1, with 5 bases matching. From the germline V gene (reference sequence), CDR1 is SGHKS and CDR2 is YYEKEE. V is pared back by 0 bases and J by 1 base, with 13 bases lying between the germline termini. From the cysteine up to the phenylalanine, the CDR3 has a length of 16 residues. Only the CDR3 region is kept as DNA, spanning 48 bases read in frame from base 1.